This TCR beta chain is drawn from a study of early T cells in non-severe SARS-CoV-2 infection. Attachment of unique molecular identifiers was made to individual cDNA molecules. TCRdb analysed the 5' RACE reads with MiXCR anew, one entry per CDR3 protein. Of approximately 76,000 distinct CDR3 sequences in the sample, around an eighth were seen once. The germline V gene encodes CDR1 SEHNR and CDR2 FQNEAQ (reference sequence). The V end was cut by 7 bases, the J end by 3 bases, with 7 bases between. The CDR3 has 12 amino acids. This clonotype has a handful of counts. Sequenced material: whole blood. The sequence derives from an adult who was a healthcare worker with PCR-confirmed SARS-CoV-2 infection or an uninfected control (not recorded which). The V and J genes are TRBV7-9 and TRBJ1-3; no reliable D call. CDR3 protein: CASKAFGNTIYF. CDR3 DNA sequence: TGTGCCAGCAAAGCCTTTGGAAACACCATATATTTT.